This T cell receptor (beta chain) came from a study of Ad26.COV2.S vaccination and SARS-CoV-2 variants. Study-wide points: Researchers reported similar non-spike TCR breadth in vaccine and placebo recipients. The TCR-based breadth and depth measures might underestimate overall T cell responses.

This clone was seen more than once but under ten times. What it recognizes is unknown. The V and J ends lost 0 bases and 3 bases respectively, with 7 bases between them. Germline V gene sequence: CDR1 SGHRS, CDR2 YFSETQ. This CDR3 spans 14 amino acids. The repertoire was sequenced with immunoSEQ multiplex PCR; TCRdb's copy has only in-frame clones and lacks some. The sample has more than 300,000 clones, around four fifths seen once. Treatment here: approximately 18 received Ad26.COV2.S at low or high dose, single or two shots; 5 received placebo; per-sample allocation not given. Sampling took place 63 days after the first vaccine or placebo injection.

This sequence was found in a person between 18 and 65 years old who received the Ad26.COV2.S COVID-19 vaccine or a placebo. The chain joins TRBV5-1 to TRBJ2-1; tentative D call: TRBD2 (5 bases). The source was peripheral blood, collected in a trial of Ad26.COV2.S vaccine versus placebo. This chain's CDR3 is CASSLARDYNEQFF. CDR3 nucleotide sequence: TGCGCCAGCAGCTTGGCCCGGGACTACAATGAGCAGTTCTTC.